A selection of T cell receptor beta chains follows, all from one sample in a study of cytomegalovirus exposure and HLA in healthy donors. Some clones are missing from TCRdb's copy, which holds only in-frame ones; the method was immunoSEQ multiplex PCR. The sample yields approximately 180,000 clones, around nine tenths seen once. Specimen: PBMCs. The origin of the receptors is a woman under 30 in good health and CMV-seronegative. Both conserved end residues are part of each CDR3. The D gene is left open where the match is weak. The listing skips clone size in some rows; elsewhere it reads once, few, many or a size class.

TRBV18,once,TRBD1,TRBJ1-4,CASSFSDRGLNEKLFF,TGTGCCAGCTCATTCAGCGACAGGGGCCTTAATGAAAAACTGTTTTTT
TRBV5-1,.,TRBD1,TRBJ2-1,CASSPGQGINEQFF,TGCGCCAGCAGCCCGGGACAGGGGATCAATGAGCAGTTCTTC
TRBV19,.,.,TRBJ2-1,CASSLGGDEQFF,TGTGCCAGTAGTTTAGGGGGGGATGAGCAGTTCTTC
TRBV25-1,.,.,TRBJ1-2,CASSEFWGGYTF,TGTGCCAGCAGTGAGTTTTGGGGCGGCTACACCTTC
TRBV7-9,.,TRBD1,TRBJ1-2,CSSSFVGGVGYTF,TGTTCCAGCAGCTTTGTAGGGGGCGTAGGCTACACCTTC
TRBV9,.,.,TRBJ2-1,CASSVGSLAAYNEQFF,TGTGCCAGCAGCGTAGGATCCCTAGCTGCCTACAATGAGCAGTTCTTC
TRBV6-1,.,.,TRBJ2-7,CASSGGFGEAHEQYF,TGTGCCAGCAGTGGGGGGTTTGGGGAGGCACACGAGCAGTACTTC
TRBV5-4,.,TRBD2,TRBJ2-7,CASNIAGGGEQYF,TGTGCCAGCAACATAGCGGGGGGAGGGGAGCAGTACTTC
TRBV6-5,.,TRBD1,TRBJ1-2,CASSQHRGANGYTF,TGTGCCAGCAGTCAACACAGGGGGGCCAATGGCTACACCTTC
TRBV11-3,.,.,TRBJ2-5,CASSPRGQLQETQYF,TGTGCCAGCAGCCCCCGCGGACAGCTCCAAGAGACCCAGTACTTC
TRBV5-1,few,.,TRBJ1-1,CASSSEQGSSTEAFF,TGCGCCAGCAGCTCAGAACAGGGCTCGAGTACTGAAGCTTTCTTT
TRBV4-2,.,.,TRBJ1-6,CASSQEGDSWSSYNSPLHF,TGTGCCAGCAGCCAAGAGGGGGACTCTTGGAGCTCCTATAATTCACCCCTCCACTTT
TRBV4-1,once,TRBD2,TRBJ2-7,CASSPRLAGAYEQYF,TGCGCCAGCAGTCCCCGACTAGCGGGAGCCTACGAGCAGTACTTC
TRBV11-2,.,.,TRBJ2-7,CASSLSQTYEQYF,TGTGCCAGCAGCTTATCACAAACCTACGAGCAGTACTTC
TRBV13,.,TRBD2,TRBJ2-3,CASSFRGGPDTQYF,TGTGCCAGCAGCTTTCGGGGGGGCCCCGATACGCAGTATTTT
TRBV5-1,.,.,TRBJ2-4,CASSLQGPVQYF,TGCGCCAGCAGCTTACAGGGACCGGTTCAGTACTTC
TRBV9,.,TRBD1,TRBJ2-1,CASSATGIDYNEQFF,TGTGCCAGCAGCGCGACAGGGATAGACTACAATGAGCAGTTCTTC
TRBV28,.,.,TRBJ1-5,CASSVSQPQHF,TGTGCCAGCAGCGTCAGTCAGCCCCAGCATTTT
TRBV30,.,.,TRBJ1-5,CAWSDSNQPQHF,TGTGCCTGGAGTGACAGTAATCAGCCCCAGCATTTT
TRBV7-2,.,TRBD2,TRBJ2-7,CASSHRVAGVYEQYF,TGTGCCAGCAGCCACCGAGTAGCGGGAGTTTACGAGCAGTACTTC
TRBV10-3,once,TRBD2,TRBJ2-1,CAIRKPTSVYNEQFF,TGTGCCATCAGGAAGCCTACTAGCGTTTACAATGAGCAGTTCTTC
TRBV5-4,.,TRBD1,TRBJ2-1,CASSPSVRTGSYNEQFF,TGTGCCAGCAGCCCGAGCGTCCGGACAGGCTCCTACAATGAGCAGTTCTTC
TRBV6-6,.,.,TRBJ1-5,CASSYPPGSNQPQHF,TGTGCCAGCAGTTACCCCCCAGGGAGCAATCAGCCCCAGCATTTT
TRBV2,.,TRBD1,TRBJ2-7,CASSGRGQRPPEQYF,TGTGCCAGCAGTGGAAGGGGACAGCGACCCCCCGAGCAGTACTTC
TRBV11-2,few,.,TRBJ2-7,CASSLDRVYEQYF,TGTGCCAGCAGCTTAGACAGGGTCTACGAGCAGTACTTC
TRBV28,.,TRBD1,TRBJ2-7,CASSPGGQGASEQYF,TGTGCCAGCAGTCCCGGGGGACAGGGGGCAAGCGAGCAGTACTTC
TRBV28,.,.,TRBJ1-1,CASSLWGERDTEAFF,TGTGCCAGCAGTTTATGGGGTGAACGGGACACTGAAGCTTTCTTT
TRBV13,.,.,TRBJ2-1,CASSLVVGDRSSGGSYNEQFF,TGTGCCAGCAGCTTAGTTGTAGGGGACAGGAGTTCGGGGGGCTCCTACAATGAGCAGTTCTTC
TRBV6-1,.,.,TRBJ2-6,CASSELSGANVLTF,TGTGCCAGCAGTGAACTTTCCGGGGCCAACGTCCTGACTTTC
TRBV2,.,.,TRBJ2-1,CVSSERGGNNEQFF,TGTGTCAGCAGTGAGAGGGGGGGGAACAATGAGCAGTTCTTC
TRBV6-5,.,.,TRBJ2-5,CASSYSVTEETQYF,TGTGCCAGCAGTTACTCTGTGACAGAAGAGACCCAGTACTTC
TRBV7-8,.,TRBD1,TRBJ2-7,CASSPGQGSEKQYF,TGTGCCAGCAGCCCCGGACAGGGTTCTGAGAAGCAGTACTTC
TRBV2,.,TRBD1,TRBJ1-2,CASSAPGTGKGVYGYTF,TGTGCCAGCAGTGCCCCCGGGACAGGGAAAGGGGTCTATGGCTACACCTTC